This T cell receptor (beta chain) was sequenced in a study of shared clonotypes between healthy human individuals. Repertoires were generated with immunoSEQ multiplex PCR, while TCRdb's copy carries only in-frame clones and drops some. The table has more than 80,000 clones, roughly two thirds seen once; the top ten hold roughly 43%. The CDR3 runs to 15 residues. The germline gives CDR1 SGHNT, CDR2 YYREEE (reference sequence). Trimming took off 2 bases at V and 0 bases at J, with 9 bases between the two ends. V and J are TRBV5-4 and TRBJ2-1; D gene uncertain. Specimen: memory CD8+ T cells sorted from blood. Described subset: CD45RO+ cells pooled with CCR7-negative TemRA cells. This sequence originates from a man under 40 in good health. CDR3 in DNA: TGTGCCAGCAGCTTAGGGCCGAGCTCCTACAATGAGCAGTTCTTC. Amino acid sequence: CASSLGPSSYNEQFF.